This record looks at one T cell receptor (beta chain) sequence and its context. What it recognizes is unknown. The data were obtained in a study of cytomegalovirus exposure and HLA in healthy donors. As for the study in general: In an early release, HLA-typed donors contributed approximately 82 million unique TCR sequences.

Researchers ran the PCR with 60 Vbeta and 13 Jbeta primers. The table came from immunoSEQ multiplex PCR; TCRdb's copy has only in-frame clones and leaves some out. This sample carries 200,000 to 250,000 clones, about 84% of them seen once, and the ten largest clones take 1.3%. Study results and limitations: Researchers reported in a later analysis that a missense DCLRE1C variant was tied to TCR beta V- and J-gene trimming. Later examination showed HLA-associated TCR beta chains had greater clonal expansion than equally common others.

CDR1 SGHRS and CDR2 YFSETQ come from the germline V gene. Between the trimmed V and J ends, which lost 3 bases and 4 bases, there was a span of 19 bases. The CDR3 covers 16 residues. This receptor was taken from a human donor in good health. Source material: PBMCs. V is TRBV5-1 and J is TRBJ1-1, with D unresolved. In nucleotides, the CDR3 is TGCGCCAGCAGCTCTCGGGCGACCGGAGGAGGCACTGAAGCTTTCTTT. Protein: CASSSRATGGGTEAFF.